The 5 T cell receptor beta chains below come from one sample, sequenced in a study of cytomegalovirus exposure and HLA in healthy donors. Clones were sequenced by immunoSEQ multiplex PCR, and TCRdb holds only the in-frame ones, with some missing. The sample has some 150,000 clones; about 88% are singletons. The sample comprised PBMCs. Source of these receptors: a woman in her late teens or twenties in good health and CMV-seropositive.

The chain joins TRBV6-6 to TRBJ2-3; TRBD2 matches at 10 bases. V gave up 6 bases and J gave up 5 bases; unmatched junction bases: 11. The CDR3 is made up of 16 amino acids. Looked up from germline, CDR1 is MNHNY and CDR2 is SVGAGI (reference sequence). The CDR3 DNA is TGTGCCAGCAGGGAGAGCGGGAGGGCAAAGGGAGATACGCAGTATTTT. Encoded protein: CASRESGRAKGDTQYF.

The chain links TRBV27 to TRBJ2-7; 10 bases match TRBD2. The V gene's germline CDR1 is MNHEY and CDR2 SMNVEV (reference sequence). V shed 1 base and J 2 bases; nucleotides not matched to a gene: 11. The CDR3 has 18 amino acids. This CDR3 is CASSLYPPPAGGPYEQYF. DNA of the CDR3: TGTGCCAGCAGTTTATACCCCCCCCCAGCGGGAGGGCCCTACGAGCAGTACTTC.

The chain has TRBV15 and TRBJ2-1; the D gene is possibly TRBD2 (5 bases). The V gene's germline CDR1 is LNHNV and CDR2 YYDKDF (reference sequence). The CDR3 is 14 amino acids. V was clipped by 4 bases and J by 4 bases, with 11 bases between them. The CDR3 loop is CATSNMDSYNEQFF. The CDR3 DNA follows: TGTGCCACCAGCAACATGGACTCATACAATGAGCAGTTCTTC.

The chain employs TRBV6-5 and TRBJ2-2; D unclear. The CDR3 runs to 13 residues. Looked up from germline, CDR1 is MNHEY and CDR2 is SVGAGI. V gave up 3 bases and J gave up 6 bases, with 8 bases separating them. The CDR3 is CASSYRFAGELFF. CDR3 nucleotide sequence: TGTGCCAGCAGTTATCGTTTCGCCGGGGAGCTGTTTTTT.

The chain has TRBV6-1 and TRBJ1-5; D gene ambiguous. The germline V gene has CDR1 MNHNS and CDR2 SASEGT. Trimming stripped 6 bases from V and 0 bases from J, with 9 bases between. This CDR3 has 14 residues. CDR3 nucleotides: TGTGCCAGCAGCGAGTCCTATAGCAATCAGCCCCAGCATTTT. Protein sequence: CASSESYSNQPQHF.